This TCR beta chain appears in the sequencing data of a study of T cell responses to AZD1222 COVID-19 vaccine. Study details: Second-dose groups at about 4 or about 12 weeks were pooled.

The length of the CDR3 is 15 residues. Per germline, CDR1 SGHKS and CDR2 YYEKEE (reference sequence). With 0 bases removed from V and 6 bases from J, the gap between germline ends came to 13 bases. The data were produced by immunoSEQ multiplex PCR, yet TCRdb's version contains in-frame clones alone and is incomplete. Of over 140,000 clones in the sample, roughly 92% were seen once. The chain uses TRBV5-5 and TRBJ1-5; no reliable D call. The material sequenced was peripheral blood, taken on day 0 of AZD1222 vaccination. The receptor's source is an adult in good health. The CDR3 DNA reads TGTGCCAGCAGCTTGGGTCAGGCTTCAGGTCAGCCCCAGCATTTT. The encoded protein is CASSLGQASGQPQHF.